Following are 23 T cell receptor beta chains from one sample sequenced in a study of T-cell memory formation after mild COVID-19. TCRdb independently ran MiXCR on the 5' RACE reads; one entry per CDR3 protein. The repertoire includes 150,000 to 200,000 distinct CDR3 sequences, over 20% of them detected once, and around 23% sits in the top ten. Material for sequencing was PBMCs or a T cell subset sorted from them (not recorded which). All receptors come from an adult woman who had mild COVID-19 (a few samples of this study predate the infection). Cell type and time point are not known.

This clonotype was observed a handful of times. CDR3 DNA: TGCAGTGCTAGAGATGGGGGGAACCAAGAGACCCAGTACTTC. As protein: CSARDGGNQETQYF. The chain carries TRBV20-1 and TRBJ2-5; tentatively, D is TRBD2 (6 bases). The CDR3 sequence is 14 residues long. The germline V gene encodes CDR1 DFQATT and CDR2 SNEGSKA (reference sequence). Trimming took off 0 bases at V and 0 bases at J, with 8 bases between the two ends.

The V and J genes are TRBV7-8 and TRBJ2-6; a weak D match, TRBD1 (5 bases). Germline lookup yields CDR1 SGHVS and CDR2 FQNEAQ. Trimming removed 8 bases from V and 0 bases from J, with 20 bases in between. CDR3 length equals 18 residues. The CDR3 coding sequence is TGTGCCAGCCTCTCCCCGTACAGTGACAGCTCTGGGGCCAACGTCCTGACTTTC. Protein sequence: CASLSPYSDSSGANVLTF.

The chain's CDR3 is CASGSGSYEQYF. CDR3 nucleotides: TGTGCCAGCGGGTCCGGATCCTACGAGCAGTACTTC. The rearrangement joins TRBV5-6 to TRBJ2-7; D gene ambiguous. Trimming removed 7 bases at V and 1 base at J, with 9 bases between. The CDR3 is 12 residues long. Germline-derived CDR1 and CDR2 are SGHDT and YYEEEE.

This clonotype was detected only a few times. The chain is built from TRBV29-1 and TRBJ2-2; 12 bases match TRBD2. The J segment lost 4 bases and the V segment lost 5 bases, leaving 2 bases of the junction unmatched. CDR3 size: 14 residues. Germline lookup yields CDR1 SQVTM and CDR2 ANQGSEA. As DNA, the CDR3 is TGCAGCGTTATGACTAGCGGGAGCACCGGGGAGCTGTTTTTT. Translation gives CSVMTSGSTGELFF.

At least ten counts were recorded for this clonotype. The chain has TRBV27 and TRBJ2-3; D remains unclear. CDR3 size: 13 residues. V lost 3 bases and J 2 bases, leaving 6 bases between the germline ends. Per the germline V gene, CDR1 is MNHEY and CDR2 is SMNVEV (reference sequence). CDR3: CASSLSSTDTQYF. Here the CDR3 DNA reads TGTGCCAGCAGTTTGTCCTCCACAGATACGCAGTATTTT.

This chain joins TRBV7-3 and TRBJ2-7; 7 bases match TRBD2. V gave up 5 bases and J gave up 5 bases; unmatched junction bases: 9. The CDR3 extends over 14 amino acids. Looked up from germline, CDR1 is SGHTA and CDR2 is FQGTGA. This chain's CDR3 is CASSLTMGTNEQYF. The CDR3 coding sequence is TGTGCCAGCAGCCTTACGATGGGGACTAACGAGCAGTACTTC.

This clonotype has just a few counts. The V gene is TRBV29-1, the J gene TRBJ2-7; D could derive from TRBD1 or TRBD2 (5 bases each). Trimming took 5 bases from V and 2 from J, leaving 16 bases between them. CDR1 and CDR2 from the germline V gene are SQVTM and ANQGSEA. This CDR3 contains 14 residues. CDR3 sequence: CSVSWGTEPYEQYF. For the CDR3, the DNA is TGCAGCGTTTCATGGGGGACCGAGCCCTACGAGCAGTACTTC.

CDR3: CASGSHRVLYEQYF. CDR3 in DNA: TGTGCCAGCGGATCCCACAGGGTCCTCTACGAGCAGTACTTC. The gene calls are TRBV27 and TRBJ2-7; TRBD1 is a possible D gene (6 bases). This CDR3 is built from 14 residues. Germline assignment: CDR1 MNHEY and CDR2 SMNVEV (reference sequence). V lost 8 bases, J lost 3 bases, and 17 bases lay in between.

The V gene is TRBV7-9, the J gene TRBJ2-7, with TRBD2 as a possible D gene (6 bases). CDR3 length equals 13 residues. V was pared by 1 base and J by 6 bases, with 10 bases between. Per germline, CDR1 SEHNR and CDR2 FQNEAQ (reference sequence). The CDR3 bases are TGTGCCAGCAGCTTAGGGGGGGTCCCCGAGCAGTACTTC. Amino acid sequence: CASSLGGVPEQYF.

This clonotype was seen at least ten times. The rearrangement uses TRBV6-1 and TRBJ2-2; 10 bases align to TRBD2. Germline assignment: CDR1 MNHNS and CDR2 SASEGT. J gave up 1 base and V 5 bases, and 4 bases lay outside the gene matches. The CDR3 has 16 amino acids. CDR3: CASSRLAGQNTGELFF. DNA for the CDR3: TGTGCCAGCAGTAGACTAGCGGGCCAGAACACCGGGGAGCTGTTTTTT.

This clonotype was counted between two and nine times. The CDR3 DNA reads as TGTGCCAGCAGCGTCGGACTAGCGGGAGCCTACTCCTACAATGAGCAGTTCTTC. This translates into CASSVGLAGAYSYNEQFF. The chain combines TRBV9 with TRBJ2-1, with TRBD2 matching over 13 bases. Germline CDR1 SGDLS, CDR2 YYNGEE. V lost 2 bases, J lost 0 bases, and 5 bases stayed unmatched. The CDR3 consists of 18 residues.

The J gene is TRBJ1-2, the V gene TRBV9, with D possibly matching TRBD1 (6 bases). V lost 1 base and J lost 7, with 11 bases in between. The CDR3 is 13 amino acids. The germline CDR1 and CDR2 sequences are SGDLS and YYNGEE. CDR3 DNA sequence: TGTGCCAGCAGCGTACGGGACACACCTGGCTACACCTTC. Amino acid sequence: CASSVRDTPGYTF.

The J gene is TRBJ2-5, the V gene TRBV4-2; 10 positions match TRBD2. This CDR3 spans 16 amino acids. The germline V gene encodes CDR1 LGHNA and CDR2 YNFKEQ. V lost 1 base to trimming and J lost 0 bases; unmatched junction nucleotides: 2. The CDR3 DNA reads as TGTGCCAGCAGCCAAGGTACTAGCGGGGACCAAGAGACCCAGTACTTC. Protein product: CASSQGTSGDQETQYF.

The gene calls are TRBV13 and TRBJ2-3; 12 nucleotides align to TRBD2. With 5 bases clipped from V and 3 bases from J, the junction kept 6 bases outside the gene matches. The CDR3 is made up of 16 amino acids. Germline V lookup: CDR1 PRHDT, CDR2 FYEKMQ (reference sequence). CDR3 DNA sequence: TGTGCCAGCAGCCTTAGACTAGCGGGAGTAACAGATACGCAGTATTTT. Translation gives CASSLRLAGVTDTQYF.

This chain links TRBV20-1 with TRBJ2-3, with 10 nucleotides matching TRBD2. This CDR3 is built from 17 residues. V was pared by 1 base and J by 6 bases, with 13 bases of the junction left unmatched. Germline V gives CDR1 DFQATT, CDR2 SNEGSKA (reference sequence). CDR3 DNA: TGCAGTGCTAGAGGCCCAGGGGAGCGGGAGGGAAGGGATACGCAGTATTTT. This translates into CSARGPGEREGRDTQYF.

As to this clonotype: At one boundary the junction diverges from the germline segment, which might be a read error. The V gene is TRBV5-5, the J gene TRBJ2-3; D is undetermined. This CDR3 has 16 amino acids. The V gene's germline CDR1 is SGHKS and CDR2 YYEKEE (reference sequence). The CDR3 nucleotides are TGTGCCAGCAGCTTGGGCCCCAGCGTCAGCACAGATAAGCAGTATTTT. It codes for CASSLGPSVSTDKQYF.

This clonotype was observed a few times. V is TRBV9 and J is TRBJ2-1; tentative D call: TRBD2 (5 bases). V gave up 8 bases and J gave up 7 bases, with 7 bases separating them. This CDR3 contains 10 residues. Looked up from germline, CDR1 is SGDLS and CDR2 is YYNGEE. CDR3 sequence reads: CAREVNEQFF. The CDR3 region has the DNA TGTGCCAGGGAGGTTAATGAGCAGTTCTTC.

This clonotype was recorded a few times. The V call is TRBV7-9, the J call TRBJ2-7, with 9 bases identical to TRBD1. Trimming at V came to 5 bases and at J to 2 bases, leaving 10 bases not matched to a gene. The CDR3 loop spans 16 amino acids. Looked up from germline, CDR1 is SEHNR and CDR2 is FQNEAQ (reference sequence). Here the CDR3 reads CASSTTRTGDTYEQYF. CDR3 in DNA: TGTGCCAGCAGCACTACCCGGACAGGGGATACCTACGAGCAGTACTTC.

J is TRBJ2-1 and V is TRBV11-2; perhaps TRBD2 as D (7 bases). The CDR3 loop spans 16 amino acids. V dropped 1 base and J dropped 6 bases, with 16 bases sitting between them. CDR1 SGHAT and CDR2 FQNNGV come from the germline V gene. The CDR3 reads CASSLVGGRAGNEQFF. Here the CDR3 DNA reads TGTGCCAGCAGCTTAGTCGGGGGGCGGGCAGGCAATGAGCAGTTCTTC. Complete variable domain (other parts from reference TRBV11-2 and TRBJ2-1): EAGVAQSPRYKIIEKRQSVAFWCNPISGHATLYWYQQILGQGPKLLIQFQNNGVVDDSQLPKDRFSAERLKGVDSTLKIQPAKLEDSAVYLCASSLVGGRAGNEQFFGPGTRLTVL.

Only a few counts were recorded for this clonotype. This chain joins TRBV27 and TRBJ2-2, with 11 bases lining up with TRBD1. The trim removed 2 bases at V and 6 bases at J, leaving 5 bases unmatched. Germline V gene sequence: CDR1 MNHEY, CDR2 SMNVEV (reference sequence). CDR3 length equals 16 residues. The CDR3 protein is CASSLRTGGPSGELFF. Here the CDR3 DNA reads TGTGCCAGCAGTTTAAGGACAGGGGGCCCGTCCGGGGAGCTGTTTTTT.

This clonotype was recorded once. The chain uses TRBV2 and TRBJ2-7; maybe TRBD2 (7 bases). Trimming pared 8 bases from V and 0 bases from J, leaving 11 bases between. CDR3 length: 13 residues. CDR1 SNHLY and CDR2 FYNNEI come from the germline V gene. The CDR3 nucleotides are TGTGCCAGCGGGGGGGCTTCCTCCTACGAGCAGTACTTC. This sequence encodes CASGGASSYEQYF.

This clonotype turned up a few times. The chain has TRBV4-1 and TRBJ2-1; unclear D gene. Trimming stripped 1 base from V and 4 bases from J, with 5 bases between. The CDR3 sequence is 13 residues long. Looked up from germline, CDR1 is MGHRA and CDR2 is YSYEKL. This CDR3 is CASSQAGYNEQFF. CDR3 nucleotides: TGCGCCAGCAGCCAAGCAGGATACAATGAGCAGTTCTTC.

This rearrangement joins TRBV27 to TRBJ1-2; no definite D call. V lost 3 bases to trimming and J lost 3 bases, with 8 bases between them. Germline V CDR1 and CDR2: MNHEY, SMNVEV (reference sequence). The CDR3 runs 13 residues. CDR3 amino acids: CASSFGQDYGYTF. The CDR3 DNA follows: TGTGCCAGCAGTTTCGGTCAAGACTATGGCTACACCTTC.